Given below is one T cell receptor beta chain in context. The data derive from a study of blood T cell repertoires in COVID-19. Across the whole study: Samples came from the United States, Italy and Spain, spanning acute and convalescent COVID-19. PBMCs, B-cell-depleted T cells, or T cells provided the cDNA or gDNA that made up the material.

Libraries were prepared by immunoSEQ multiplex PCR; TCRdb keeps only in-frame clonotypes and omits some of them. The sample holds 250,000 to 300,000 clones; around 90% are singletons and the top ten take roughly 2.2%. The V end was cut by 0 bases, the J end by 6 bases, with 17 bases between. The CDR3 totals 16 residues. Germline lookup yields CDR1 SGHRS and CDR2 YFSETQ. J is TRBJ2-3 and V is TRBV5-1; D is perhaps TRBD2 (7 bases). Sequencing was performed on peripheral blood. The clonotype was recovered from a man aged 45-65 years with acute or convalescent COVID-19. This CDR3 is CASSLEGGPSIDTQYF. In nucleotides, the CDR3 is TGCGCCAGCAGCTTGGAGGGGGGGCCGTCGATTGATACGCAGTATTTT.